Following are 20 T cell receptor beta chains from one sample sequenced in a study of CD8 T cells in Susac syndrome. After extraction with the RNeasy kit, roughly 0.5 to 1 ug of the RNA was reverse transcribed using random hexamers. TCRdb ran MiXCR on the immunoSEQ multiplex PCR reads and lists one entry per CDR3 protein. The sample has 110,000 or so distinct CDR3 sequences, 80% to 95% seen once. The sequenced sample consisted of CD4+ T cells from PBMCs. The receptors derive from a human donor in good health.

The chain has TRBV6-2 or TRBV6-3 and TRBJ2-1, with D uncertain. The CDR3 extends over 12 amino acids. Germline V CDR1 and CDR2: MNHEY, SVGEGT. The V end was cut by 7 bases, the J end by 3 bases, with 7 bases between. The DNA of the CDR3 is TGTGCCAGCACCACTGACTACAATGAGCAGTTCTTC. Protein sequence: CASTTDYNEQFF.

The rearrangement uses TRBV6-2 or TRBV6-3 and TRBJ1-1, with 7 bases matching TRBD1. Germline V gene data show CDR1 as MNHEY and CDR2 as SVGEGT. The CDR3 has 16 amino acids. The J segment lost 1 base and the V segment lost 6 bases, leaving 11 bases of the junction unmatched. The CDR3 DNA reads as TGTGCCAGCAGCTTCCCTCAGACAGGGAGGAACACTGAAGCTTTCTTT. Translating it yields CASSFPQTGRNTEAFF.

J is TRBJ2-3 and V is TRBV30, with D uncertain. Germline CDR1 is GTSNPN and CDR2 is SVGIG (reference sequence). V was clipped by 5 bases and J by 3 bases, with 15 bases between them. The CDR3 runs 14 residues. In DNA, the CDR3 is TGTGCCTGGGCCGCAGTGCAGATAACAGATACGCAGTATTTT. This sequence encodes CAWAAVQITDTQYF.

V gene TRBV7-2 combines with J gene TRBJ2-5; the D is unclear. V was clipped by 5 bases and J by 1 base, with 8 bases between them. Germline V gives CDR1 SGHTA, CDR2 FQGNSA. The CDR3 contains 13 residues. The CDR3 nucleotides read TGTGCCAGCAGCGAGACCGTCCAAGAGACCCAGTACTTC. Protein product: CASSETVQETQYF.

V and J are TRBV20-1 and TRBJ1-2; maybe TRBD1 (6 bases). The length of the CDR3 is 13 residues. Germline V gives CDR1 DFQATT, CDR2 SNEGSKA (reference sequence). Trimming cost V 6 bases and J 4 bases, with 15 bases left between them. The CDR3 sequence is CSATDGGSYGYTF. The CDR3 DNA is TGCAGTGCCACAGACGGGGGCTCCTATGGCTACACCTTC.

CDR3 amino acids: CASQKGITYEQYF. The CDR3 nucleotides are TGTGCCAGCCAAAAGGGGATAACCTACGAGCAGTACTTC. This rearrangement joins TRBV27 to TRBJ2-7, with D perhaps TRBD1 (5 bases). Germline assignment: CDR1 MNHEY and CDR2 SMNVEV (reference sequence). The ends were cut back, 8 bases at V and 2 bases at J, with 13 bases in the middle. The CDR3 is 13 amino acids.

This chain joins TRBV7-9 and TRBJ1-5; D might be TRBD1 (6 bases). The CDR3 totals 14 residues. CDR1 is SEHNR and CDR2 is FQNEAQ in the germline V gene (reference sequence). V gave up 5 bases and J gave up 6 bases, with 14 bases separating them. CDR3 sequence: CASSVAGDRQPQHF. CDR3 nucleotide sequence: TGTGCCAGCAGCGTCGCAGGGGATCGTCAGCCCCAGCATTTT.

The J gene is TRBJ2-5, the V gene TRBV6-5, with D perhaps TRBD1 (5 bases). The length of the CDR3 is 11 residues. V was clipped by 7 bases and J by 8 bases, with 11 bases between them. Germline V lookup: CDR1 MNHEY, CDR2 SVGAGI. As DNA, the CDR3 is TGTGCCAGCACCATAGGGGAAACCCAGTACTTC. It encodes CASTIGETQYF.

V is TRBV6-6 and J is TRBJ1-3, with no clear D. Germline loops: CDR1 MNHNY, CDR2 SVGAGI (reference sequence). CDR3 length: 14 amino acids. V gave up 2 bases and J gave up 2 bases, with 7 bases separating them. The CDR3 DNA reads as TGTGCCAGCAGTTACGGAGTTACTGGAAACACCATATATTTT. Translating gives CASSYGVTGNTIYF.

The rearrangement uses TRBV25-1 and TRBJ1-1; D is perhaps TRBD1 (6 bases). The CDR3 totals 16 residues. V shed 4 bases and J shed 0 bases, with 15 bases lying between them. Per germline, CDR1 MGHDK and CDR2 SYGVNS. The CDR3 region has the DNA TGTGCCAGCAGTGGATCCTCCGGGACATTGAACACTGAAGCTTTCTTT. Residues: CASSGSSGTLNTEAFF.

The rearrangement uses TRBV30 and TRBJ1-1, with D hard to call. The CDR3 has 11 residues. Germline values: CDR1 GTSNPN, CDR2 SVGIG (reference sequence). V dropped 4 bases and J dropped 3 bases, with 6 bases sitting between them. As DNA, the CDR3 is TGTGCCTGGAACCAGGACACTGAAGCTTTCTTT. Translation gives CAWNQDTEAFF.

The gene calls are TRBV6-2 or TRBV6-3 and TRBJ1-2, with D tentatively TRBD1 (5 bases). Germline CDR1 MNHEY, CDR2 SVGEGT. Trimming left V 6 bases short and J 3 bases short, with 14 bases between. This CDR3 contains 14 residues. For the CDR3, the DNA is TGTGCCAGCAGCCTGACAGCCACCCACTATGGCTACACCTTC. Residues: CASSLTATHYGYTF.

This clonotype was observed a handful of times. This chain joins TRBV27 and TRBJ2-7; D is perhaps TRBD1 or TRBD2 (6 bases each). This CDR3 region has 13 residues. Trimming left V 4 bases short and J 6 bases short, with 13 bases between. CDR1 is MNHEY and CDR2 is SMNVEV in the germline V gene (reference sequence). Here the CDR3 reads CASSWEQGLEQYF. CDR3 bases: TGTGCCAGCAGTTGGGAACAGGGACTCGAGCAGTACTTC.

This chain connects TRBV6-1 to TRBJ1-2, with 12 bases lining up with TRBD1. Germline CDR1 reads MNHNS; CDR2 reads SASEGT. The J segment lost 6 bases and the V segment lost 6 bases, leaving 17 bases of the junction unmatched. This CDR3 has 18 amino acids. Here the CDR3 reads CASRHALGQGALSDGYTF. The CDR3 coding sequence is TGTGCCAGCAGACACGCCCTGGGACAGGGGGCATTGAGCGATGGCTACACCTTC.

The chain joins TRBV7-8 to TRBJ2-5; D is possibly TRBD1 (5 bases). CDR1 SGHVS and CDR2 FQNEAQ come from the germline V gene. This CDR3 contains 15 residues. The ends were cut back, 7 bases at V and 5 bases at J, with 20 bases in the middle. CDR3 loop: CASTLRRVIEETQYF. The DNA of the CDR3 is TGTGCCAGCACTTTGCGCAGGGTAATAGAGGAGACCCAGTACTTC.

The rearrangement uses TRBV29-1 and TRBJ1-3; possibly TRBD1 for D (5 bases). The CDR3 totals 13 residues. Germline loops: CDR1 SQVTM, CDR2 ANQGSEA. Deletions cut 7 bases from V and 0 bases from J, with 10 bases between. The CDR3 reads CSGGEGSGNTIYF. DNA for the CDR3: TGCAGCGGAGGGGAGGGCTCTGGAAACACCATATATTTT.

The chain links TRBV5-4 to TRBJ2-7; TRBD1 agrees at 8 bases. With 4 bases clipped from V and 0 bases from J, the junction kept 9 bases outside the gene matches. The germline V gene encodes CDR1 SGHNT and CDR2 YYREEE (reference sequence). The CDR3 has 16 residues. The CDR3 sequence is CASSPNRQGSSYEQYF. The CDR3 DNA sequence: TGTGCCAGCAGCCCCAACCGACAGGGGAGCTCCTACGAGCAGTACTTC.

The J gene is TRBJ1-2, the V gene TRBV12-3 or TRBV12-4, with 7 bases lining up with TRBD1. J lost 4 bases, V lost 6 bases, and 11 bases had no gene match. The CDR3 is 15 amino acids. The CDR3 bases are TGTGCCAGCAGCCCGGGACAGAAAATTCTCTATGGCTACACCTTC. Its protein is CASSPGQKILYGYTF.

The chain joins TRBV20-1 to TRBJ2-2; no clear D gene. Germline CDR1 DFQATT, CDR2 SNEGSKA (reference sequence). V lost 6 bases, J lost 0 bases, and 8 bases lay in between. The CDR3 has 13 amino acids. The chain's CDR3 is CSAGQTNTGELFF. CDR3 in DNA: TGCAGTGCAGGGCAGACGAACACCGGGGAGCTGTTTTTT.

The chain has TRBV27 and TRBJ2-7, with a tentative D call TRBD1 (6 bases). The germline V gene encodes CDR1 MNHEY and CDR2 SMNVEV (reference sequence). Trimming stripped 9 bases from V and 3 bases from J, with 9 bases between. The length of the CDR3 is 11 residues. The CDR3 nucleotides are TGTGCCAGTAGCAGGGGCTACGAGCAGTACTTC. As protein: CASSRGYEQYF.